The clone carrying this T cell receptor (beta chain) was observed a few times. Antigen specificity is unknown. Incorporated into the TCR beta cDNA libraries were unique molecular identifiers, which served to reduce PCR and sequencing biases. A population of roughly 0.9 to 11 million T cells gave rise to approximately 530,000 cDNA molecules. TCRdb recomputed calls from the PCR reads with MiXCR, one row per CDR3 protein. The sample lists more than 350,000 distinct CDR3 sequences; approximately 39% were seen once. This sample was included in a study of post-analysis software for immune sequencing data. Regarding the study as a whole: Patients carried five TRBV segments more frequently than controls did, and TRBV5-6, TRBV5-1 and TRBV20-1 were among them. F measure showed strong co-clustering of same-batch samples. Controls had significantly higher normalized Chao1 diversity than multiple sclerosis patients.

Germline-derived CDR1 and CDR2 are SGHAT and FQNNGV. V dropped 3 bases and J dropped 0 bases, with 10 bases sitting between them. The CDR3 totals 15 residues. The sequenced sample was blood. The genes are TRBV11-2 and TRBJ2-3, with D uncertain. The sequence was collected from a girl aged 2-10 years with multiple sclerosis. The CDR3 DNA is TGTGCCAGCAGCTTCGATGGTATTAGCACAGATACGCAGTATTTT. This codes for CASSFDGISTDTQYF.